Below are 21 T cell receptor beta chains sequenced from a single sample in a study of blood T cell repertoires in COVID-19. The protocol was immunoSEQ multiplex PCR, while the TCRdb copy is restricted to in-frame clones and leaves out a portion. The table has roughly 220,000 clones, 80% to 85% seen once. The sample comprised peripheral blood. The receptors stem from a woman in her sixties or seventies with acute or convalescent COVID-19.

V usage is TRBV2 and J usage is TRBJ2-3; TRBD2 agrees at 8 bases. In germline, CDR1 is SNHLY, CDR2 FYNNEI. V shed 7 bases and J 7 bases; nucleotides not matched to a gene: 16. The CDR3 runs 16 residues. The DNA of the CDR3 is TGTGCCAGCACCCCACCCAGCGGGGGTATGAGAAATACGCAGTATTTT. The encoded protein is CASTPPSGGMRNTQYF. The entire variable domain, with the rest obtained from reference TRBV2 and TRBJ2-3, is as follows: EPEVTQTPSHQVTQMGQEVILRCVPISNHLYFYWYRQILGQKVEFLVSFYNNEISEKSEIFDDQFSVERPDGSNFTLKIRSTKLEDSAMYFCASTPPSGGMRNTQYFGPGTRLTVL.

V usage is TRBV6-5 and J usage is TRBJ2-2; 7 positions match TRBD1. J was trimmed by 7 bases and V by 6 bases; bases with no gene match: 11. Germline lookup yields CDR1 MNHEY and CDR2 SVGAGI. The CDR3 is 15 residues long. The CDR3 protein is CASRPPGTEGGELFF. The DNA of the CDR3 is TGTGCCAGCAGACCCCCCGGGACAGAAGGCGGGGAGCTGTTTTTT.

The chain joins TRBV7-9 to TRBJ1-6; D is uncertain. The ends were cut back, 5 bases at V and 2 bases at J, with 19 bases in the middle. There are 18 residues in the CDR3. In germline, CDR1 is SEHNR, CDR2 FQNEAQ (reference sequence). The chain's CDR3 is CASSLNPREGTYNSPLHF. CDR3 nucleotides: TGTGCCAGCAGCCTAAACCCCCGGGAAGGGACCTATAATTCACCCCTCCACTTT. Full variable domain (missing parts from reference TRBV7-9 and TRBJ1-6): DTGVSQNPRHKITKRGQNVTFRCDPISEHNRLYWYRQTLGQGPEFLTYFQNEAQLEKSRLLSDRFSAERPKGSFSTLEIQRTEQGDSAMYLCASSLNPREGTYNSPLHFGNGTRLTVT.

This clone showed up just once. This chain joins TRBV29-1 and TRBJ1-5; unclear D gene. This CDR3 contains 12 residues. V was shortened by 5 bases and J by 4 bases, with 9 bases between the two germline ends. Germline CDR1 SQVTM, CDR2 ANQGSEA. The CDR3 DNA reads TGCAGCGTTAGGACGGGAAATCAGCCCCAGCATTTT. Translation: CSVRTGNQPQHF.

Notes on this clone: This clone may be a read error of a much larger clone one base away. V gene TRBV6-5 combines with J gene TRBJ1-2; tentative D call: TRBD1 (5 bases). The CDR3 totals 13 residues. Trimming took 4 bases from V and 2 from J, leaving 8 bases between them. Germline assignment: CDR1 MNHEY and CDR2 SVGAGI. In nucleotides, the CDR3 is TGTGCCAGCAGTTTGACAGCGAACTATGGCTACACCTTC. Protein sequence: CASSLTANYGYTF.

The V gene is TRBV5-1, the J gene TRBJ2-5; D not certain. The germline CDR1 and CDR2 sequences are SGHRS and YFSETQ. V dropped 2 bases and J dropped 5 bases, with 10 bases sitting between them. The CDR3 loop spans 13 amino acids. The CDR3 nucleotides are TGCGCCAGCAGCTTAAGGCTAGAGGAGACCCAGTACTTC. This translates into CASSLRLEETQYF.

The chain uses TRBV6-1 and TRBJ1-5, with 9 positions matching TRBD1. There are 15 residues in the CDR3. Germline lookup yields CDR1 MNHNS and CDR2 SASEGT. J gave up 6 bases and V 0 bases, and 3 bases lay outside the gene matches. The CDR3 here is CASSEAGGQGQPQHF. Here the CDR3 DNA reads TGTGCCAGCAGTGAAGCCGGGGGACAGGGTCAGCCCCAGCATTTT.

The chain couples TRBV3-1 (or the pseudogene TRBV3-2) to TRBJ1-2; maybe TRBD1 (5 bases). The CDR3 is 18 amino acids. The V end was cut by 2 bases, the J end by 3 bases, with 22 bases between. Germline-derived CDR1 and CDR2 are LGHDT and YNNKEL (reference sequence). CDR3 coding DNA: TGTGCCAGCAGCCAACTCCTACCCCGCCGGACATCCTACTATGGCTACACCTTC. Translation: CASSQLLPRRTSYYGYTF.

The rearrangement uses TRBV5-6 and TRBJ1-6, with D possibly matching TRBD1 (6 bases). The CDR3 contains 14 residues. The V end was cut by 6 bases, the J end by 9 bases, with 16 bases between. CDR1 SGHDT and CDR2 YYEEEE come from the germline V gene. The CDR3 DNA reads TGTGCCAGCACCACCACAGGGTACGGTTCACCCCTCCACTTT. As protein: CASTTTGYGSPLHF.

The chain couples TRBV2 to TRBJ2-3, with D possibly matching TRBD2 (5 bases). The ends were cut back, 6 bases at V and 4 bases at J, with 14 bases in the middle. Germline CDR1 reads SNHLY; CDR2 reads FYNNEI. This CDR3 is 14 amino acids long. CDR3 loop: CASSIGRVADTQYF. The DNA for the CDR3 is TGTGCCAGCAGCATTGGGCGGGTTGCAGATACGCAGTATTTT. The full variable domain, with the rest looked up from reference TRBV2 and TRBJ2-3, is EPEVTQTPSHQVTQMGQEVILRCVPISNHLYFYWYRQILGQKVEFLVSFYNNEISEKSEIFDDQFSVERPDGSNFTLKIRSTKLEDSAMYFCASSIGRVADTQYFGPGTRLTVL.

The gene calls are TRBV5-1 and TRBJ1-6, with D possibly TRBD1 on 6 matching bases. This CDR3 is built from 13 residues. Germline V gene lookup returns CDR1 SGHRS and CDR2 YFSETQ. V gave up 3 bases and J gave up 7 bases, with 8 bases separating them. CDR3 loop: CASSSGQNSPLHF. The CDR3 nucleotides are TGCGCCAGCAGCTCAGGACAGAATTCACCCCTCCACTTT.

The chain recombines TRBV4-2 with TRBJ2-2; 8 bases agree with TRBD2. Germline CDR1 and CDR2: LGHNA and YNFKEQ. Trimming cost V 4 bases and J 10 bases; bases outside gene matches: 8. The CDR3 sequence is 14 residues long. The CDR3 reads CASSRYGGDKELFF. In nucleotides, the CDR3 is TGTGCCAGCAGCCGTTACGGGGGGGATAAGGAGCTGTTTTTT.

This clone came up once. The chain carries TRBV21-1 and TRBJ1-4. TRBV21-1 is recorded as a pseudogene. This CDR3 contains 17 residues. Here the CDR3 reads CASSKGNPRFPNEKLFF. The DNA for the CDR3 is TGTGCCAGCAGCAAAGGTAATCCCCGTTTTCCTAATGAAAAACTGTTTTTT.

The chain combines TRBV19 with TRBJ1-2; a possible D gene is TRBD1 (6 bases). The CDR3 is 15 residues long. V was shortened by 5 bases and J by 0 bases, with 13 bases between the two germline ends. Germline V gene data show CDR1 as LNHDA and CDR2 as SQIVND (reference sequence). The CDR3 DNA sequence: TGTGCCAGTAGTGCCGACAGGCCGTCTAACTATGGCTACACCTTC. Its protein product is CASSADRPSNYGYTF.

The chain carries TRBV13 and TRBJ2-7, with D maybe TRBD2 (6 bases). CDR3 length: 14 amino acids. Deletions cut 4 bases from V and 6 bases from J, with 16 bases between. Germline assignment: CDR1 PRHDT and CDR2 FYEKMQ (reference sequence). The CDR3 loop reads CASSSGLADPEQYF. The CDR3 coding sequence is TGTGCCAGCAGCTCGGGACTCGCAGATCCCGAGCAGTACTTC.

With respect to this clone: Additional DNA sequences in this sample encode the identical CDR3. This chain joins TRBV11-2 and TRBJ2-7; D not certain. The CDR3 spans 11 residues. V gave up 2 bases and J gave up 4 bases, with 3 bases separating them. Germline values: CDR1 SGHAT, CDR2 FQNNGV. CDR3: CASSLLYEQYF. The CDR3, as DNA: TGTGCCAGCAGCTTATTATACGAGCAGTACTTC.

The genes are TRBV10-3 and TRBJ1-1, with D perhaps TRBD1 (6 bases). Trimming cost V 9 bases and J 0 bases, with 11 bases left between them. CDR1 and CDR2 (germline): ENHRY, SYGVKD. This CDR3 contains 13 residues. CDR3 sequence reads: CAMTDSMNTEAFF. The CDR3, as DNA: TGTGCCATGACGGACAGCATGAACACTGAAGCTTTCTTT.

CDR3 sequence reads: CASSINRNTEAFF. CDR3 bases: TGTGCCAGCAGTATAAACAGGAACACTGAAGCTTTCTTT. The chain recombines TRBV6-5 with TRBJ1-1, with no clear D. The V end was cut by 5 bases, the J end by 1 base, with 8 bases between. In germline, CDR1 is MNHEY, CDR2 SVGAGI. The CDR3 loop spans 13 amino acids.

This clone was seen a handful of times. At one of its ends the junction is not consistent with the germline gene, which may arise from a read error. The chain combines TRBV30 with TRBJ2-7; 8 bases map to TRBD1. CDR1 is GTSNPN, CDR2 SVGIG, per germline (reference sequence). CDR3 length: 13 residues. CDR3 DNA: TGTGCCTGGAGTACACAGGGGGGCATCGCCCAAAACTTC. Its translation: CAWSTQGGIAQNF.

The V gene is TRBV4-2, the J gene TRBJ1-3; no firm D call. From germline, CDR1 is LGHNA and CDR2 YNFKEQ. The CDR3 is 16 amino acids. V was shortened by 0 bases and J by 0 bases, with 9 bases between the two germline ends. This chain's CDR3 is CASSQDRRSSGNTIYF. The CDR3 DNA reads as TGTGCCAGCAGCCAAGATCGTAGGAGCTCTGGAAACACCATATATTTT.

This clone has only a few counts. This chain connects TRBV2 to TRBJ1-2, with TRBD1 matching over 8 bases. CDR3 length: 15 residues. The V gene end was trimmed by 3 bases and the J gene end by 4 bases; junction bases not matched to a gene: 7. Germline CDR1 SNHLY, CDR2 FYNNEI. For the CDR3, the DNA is TGTGCCAGCAGTGACAGGGGGCAGGGTATCTATGGCTACACCTTC. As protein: CASSDRGQGIYGYTF.